Included here is one T cell receptor (beta chain) sequence, with context. CDR3 size: 17 residues. Unmatched junction bases numbered 8, after V lost 1 base and J lost 1 base. CDR1 SGHTA and CDR2 FQGNSA come from the germline V gene. The sample comes from a study of OX40 agonist ivuxolimab in advanced cancers. The protocol was immunoSEQ multiplex PCR, while the TCRdb copy is restricted to in-frame clones and leaves out a portion. The sample holds roughly 99,000 clones, around 93% seen once. Sequencing was performed on CD4+ or CD8+ T cells sorted from blood, taken in a trial of the OX40 agonist ivuxolimab. The source of this sequence is an adult with an advanced solid tumor such as melanoma, head and neck, liver or kidney cancer. The chain links TRBV7-2 to TRBJ2-5; 8 bases fit TRBD2. In DNA form, the CDR3 reads TGTGCCAGCAGCTTAGTACCCCGGGGGGGCTCCCAAGAGACCCAGTACTTC. It is translated as CASSLVPRGGSQETQYF. Full variable domain (rest looked up from reference TRBV7-2 and TRBJ2-5): GAGVSQSPSNKVTEKGKDVELRCDPISGHTALYWYRQSLGQGLEFLIYFQGNSAPDKSGLPSDRFSAERTGGSVSTLTIQRTQQEDSAVYLCASSLVPRGGSQETQYFGPGTRLLVL.